The 22 T cell receptor beta chains listed next were all sequenced from one sample in a study of patients and donors after allogeneic stem cell transplantation. TCRdb used MiXCR to reprocess the RT-PCR reads, holding one entry per CDR3 protein. This table has approximately 150,000 distinct CDR3 sequences, 24% appearing once. Sequences were obtained from blood, either unsorted or a sorted T cell fraction (not recorded which). The source is a human donor who was either an allogeneic HSCT recipient or a stem cell or donor lymphocyte infusion donor (not recorded which). It is not recorded whose cells these are; they may come from a transplant donor.

This clonotype was seen a handful of times. The chain links TRBV4-1 to TRBJ2-1; D not certain. The CDR3 length is 14 residues. V lost 1 base and J 8 bases, leaving 12 bases between the germline ends. CDR1 and CDR2 from the germline V gene are MGHRA and YSYEKL. The CDR3 DNA sequence: TGCGCCAGCAGCCAAGGGGCTAGTTGGGATGAGCAGTTCTTC. Protein sequence: CASSQGASWDEQFF.

This clonotype was seen only a few times. The rearrangement links TRBV19 to TRBJ2-3, with D hard to call. Germline V lookup: CDR1 LNHDA, CDR2 SQIVND (reference sequence). V shed 0 bases and J shed 4 bases, with 5 bases lying between them. The CDR3 covers 13 residues. The CDR3 DNA sequence: TGTGCCAGTAGTATAGAAAAATCAGATACGCAGTATTTT. Its translation is CASSIEKSDTQYF.

The V call is TRBV7-2, the J call TRBJ2-5; no firm D call. The germline gives CDR1 SGHTA, CDR2 FQGNSA. V was shortened by 0 bases and J by 3 bases, with 8 bases between the two germline ends. The CDR3 extends over 14 amino acids. The CDR3 loop is CASSLALPEETQYF. As DNA, the CDR3 is TGTGCCAGCAGCTTAGCGCTCCCAGAAGAGACCCAGTACTTC.

V usage is TRBV7-8 and J usage is TRBJ2-2, with 7 bases aligning to TRBD2. CDR1 and CDR2 from the germline V gene are SGHVS and FQNEAQ. There are 16 residues in the CDR3. Unmatched junction bases numbered 4, after V lost 3 bases and J lost 0 bases. CDR3 sequence: CASSFLAGANTGELFF. DNA for the CDR3: TGTGCCAGCAGCTTTCTCGCGGGGGCGAACACCGGGGAGCTGTTTTTT.

The rearrangement links TRBV12-3 or TRBV12-4 to TRBJ1-2, with TRBD1 matching over 10 bases. Trimming took 6 bases from V and 4 from J; bases not matched to a gene: 14. The CDR3 extends over 17 amino acids. CDR3 nucleotides: TGTGCCAGCAGCGGCCGGGACAGGGGTAGGTCCGCCTATGGCTACACCTTC. It is translated as CASSGRDRGRSAYGYTF.

V and J are TRBV5-6 and TRBJ1-5, with TRBD1 matching 7 bases. The CDR3 covers 17 residues. The V gene's germline CDR1 is SGHDT and CDR2 YYEEEE. The junction had 11 bases not matched to a gene; V was cut back by 0 bases and J by 5 bases. CDR3 DNA sequence: TGTGCCAGCAGCTTGGGCCCGACAGGGATTGTCTATCAGCCCCAGCATTTT. Protein product: CASSLGPTGIVYQPQHF.

V usage is TRBV20-1 and J usage is TRBJ2-7; D may be TRBD1 (6 bases). CDR1 is DFQATT, CDR2 SNEGSKA, per germline (reference sequence). This CDR3 is built from 14 residues. V lost 2 bases, J lost 2 bases, and 13 bases lay in between. This CDR3 is CSARLTGRPYEQYF. The CDR3 DNA reads TGCAGTGCTAGATTGACAGGTAGACCCTACGAGCAGTACTTC.

This clonotype came up a few times. The chain carries TRBV12-3 or TRBV12-4 and TRBJ2-7, with TRBD2 identical over 13 bases. The V gene end was trimmed by 6 bases and the J gene end by 4 bases; junction bases not matched to a gene: 3. CDR3 length: 14 amino acids. Here the CDR3 DNA reads TGTGCCAGCAGCAGGACTAGCGGGAGATACGAGCAGTACTTC. Protein: CASSRTSGRYEQYF.

In its sample, this clonotype was seen many times. This chain connects TRBV6-2 or TRBV6-3 to TRBJ1-1; the match to TRBD1 covers 8 bases. V gave up 7 bases and J gave up 0 bases; unmatched junction bases: 10. CDR1 and CDR2 (germline): MNHEY, SVGEGT. The CDR3 is made up of 16 amino acids. The CDR3: CASTADRGGMNTEAFF. In DNA, the CDR3 is TGTGCCAGCACCGCAGACAGGGGCGGCATGAACACTGAAGCTTTCTTT.

This clonotype was picked up one time. The chain has TRBV5-1 and TRBJ1-1, with D possibly TRBD1 on 5 matching bases. Germline assignment: CDR1 SGHRS and CDR2 YFSETQ. V was trimmed by 1 base and J by 4 bases, leaving 14 bases between them. There are 15 residues in the CDR3. DNA for the CDR3: TGCGCCAGCAGCTTGTTCCAGGGTGGGTGCACTGAAGCTTTCTTT. It yields the protein CASSLFQGGCTEAFF.

This clonotype showed up just once. At one boundary the junction diverges from the germline segment, which might be a read error. This chain connects TRBV27 to TRBJ2-7; D remains ambiguous. The CDR3 spans 15 residues. Germline V gene lookup returns CDR1 MNHEY and CDR2 SMNVEV (reference sequence). CDR3 nucleotide sequence: TGTGCCAGCAGTTTATCTCCCGACACCTCCCACGAGCAGTACTTC. It encodes CASSLSPDTSHEQYF.

V and J are TRBV5-1 and TRBJ1-1, with TRBD1 matching 12 bases. V trimming: 2 bases; J trimming: 7 bases; junction bases outside the gene matches: 6. Germline V CDR1 and CDR2: SGHRS, YFSETQ. This CDR3 has 15 residues. The CDR3 is CASSFGTGGWSEAFF. The CDR3 DNA reads as TGCGCCAGCAGCTTTGGGACAGGGGGCTGGAGTGAAGCTTTCTTT.

This chain joins TRBV27 and TRBJ1-2, with 10 positions matching TRBD1. The V gene's germline CDR1 is MNHEY and CDR2 SMNVEV (reference sequence). This CDR3 spans 18 amino acids. The trim removed 4 bases at V and 2 bases at J, leaving 13 bases unmatched. In DNA form, the CDR3 reads TGTGCCAGCAGTTCCTTAGGACAGGGGGTGCCAGGCAACTATGGCTACACCTTC. It yields the protein CASSSLGQGVPGNYGYTF.

V usage is TRBV9 and J usage is TRBJ2-7; 9 nucleotides line up with TRBD1. Looked up from germline, CDR1 is SGDLS and CDR2 is YYNGEE. V lost 2 bases, J lost 6 bases, and 6 bases stayed unmatched. The CDR3 is 14 residues long. As DNA, the CDR3 is TGTGCCAGCAGCGTGGCCGGGACAGGGTCCGAGCAGTACTTC. Amino acids: CASSVAGTGSEQYF.

This chain joins TRBV29-1 and TRBJ2-1; 11 bases are a match to TRBD2. The CDR3 is made up of 14 amino acids. From germline, CDR1 is SQVTM and CDR2 ANQGSEA. The V segment lost 3 bases and the J segment 3 bases; nucleotides outside the gene matches: 1. The CDR3 sequence is CSVEGLADYNEQFF. The CDR3 DNA reads TGCAGCGTTGAGGGACTAGCGGACTACAATGAGCAGTTCTTC.

This clonotype showed up just a few times. V usage is TRBV5-6 and J usage is TRBJ2-5, with unresolved D. CDR1 and CDR2 from the germline V gene are SGHDT and YYEEEE. Between the trimmed V and J ends, which lost 0 bases and 0 bases, there was a span of 15 bases. This CDR3 contains 17 residues. The chain's CDR3 is CASSLAGVSPHQETQYF. The DNA for the CDR3 is TGTGCCAGCAGCTTGGCCGGCGTAAGCCCCCACCAAGAGACCCAGTACTTC. Combining the CDR3 with reference TRBV5-6 and TRBJ2-5 gives the whole variable domain DAGVTQSPTHLIKTRGQQVTLRCSPKSGHDTVSWYQQALGQGPQFIFQYYEEEERQRGNFPDRFSGHQFPNYSSELNVNALLLGDSALYLCASSLAGVSPHQETQYFGPGTRLLVL.

This clonotype appeared a few times. This chain uses TRBV7-6 with TRBJ2-7, with D maybe TRBD1 (6 bases). The germline V gene encodes CDR1 SGHVS and CDR2 FNYEAQ. The CDR3 runs 15 residues. V was cut by 4 bases and J by 0 bases, with 13 bases left in between. The CDR3 sequence is CASSSYRESSYEQYF. The CDR3 DNA follows: TGTGCCAGCAGCTCATACAGGGAAAGCTCCTACGAGCAGTACTTC. Full variable domain (outside the CDR3, taken from reference TRBV7-6 and TRBJ2-7): GAGVSQSPRYKVTKRGQDVALRCDPISGHVSLYWYRQALGQGPEFLTYFNYEAQQDKSGLPNDRFSAERPEGSISTLTIQRTEQRDSAMYRCASSSYRESSYEQYFGPGTRLTVT.

CDR3 bases: TGTGCCAGCAGTTCCGGACAGATCAGCAATCAGCCCCAGCATTTT. It is translated as CASSSGQISNQPQHF. The chain joins TRBV6-5 to TRBJ1-5; perhaps TRBD1 as D (6 bases). Per germline, CDR1 MNHEY and CDR2 SVGAGI. Trimming took off 4 bases at V and 1 base at J, with 11 bases between the two ends. The CDR3 sequence is 15 residues long.

This sequence joins TRBV27 and TRBJ2-5; 9 bases match TRBD2. Germline CDR1 is MNHEY and CDR2 is SMNVEV (reference sequence). The junction had 15 bases not matched to a gene; V was cut back by 5 bases and J by 5 bases. The CDR3 is made up of 17 amino acids. CDR3 residues: CASSPPPWRGGRETQYF. The CDR3 DNA sequence: TGTGCCAGCAGTCCCCCTCCCTGGCGGGGGGGCCGTGAGACCCAGTACTTC.

This clonotype was seen more than once but under ten times. This rearrangement joins TRBV12-3 or TRBV12-4 to TRBJ2-1; TRBD2 matches 10 bases. J gave up 1 base and V 5 bases, and 8 bases lay outside the gene matches. The length of the CDR3 is 17 residues. CDR3 residues: CASSPLSGGPSYNEQFF. The CDR3 bases are TGTGCCAGCAGTCCCCTTAGCGGGGGGCCTTCCTACAATGAGCAGTTCTTC.

This clonotype appeared a few times. The chain joins TRBV4-3 to TRBJ2-1, with D perhaps TRBD2 (6 bases). This CDR3 comprises 18 residues. Germline CDR1 is LGHNA and CDR2 is YSLEER. Trimming took off 4 bases at V and 8 bases at J, with 27 bases between the two ends. The CDR3 loop is CASSLSVVIGEVLHEQFF. The CDR3 DNA reads TGCGCCAGCAGCCTATCGGTGGTAATAGGGGAGGTTTTACATGAGCAGTTCTTC.

The sample holds one count of this clonotype. CDR3: CASSPRQGVKNIQYF. Here the CDR3 DNA reads TGTGCCAGCAGCCCGAGACAGGGTGTCAAAAACATTCAGTACTTC. The chain has TRBV14 and TRBJ2-4, with 7 bases aligning to TRBD1. CDR1 and CDR2 (germline): SGHDN, FVKESK. The CDR3 is 15 amino acids. V was clipped by 4 bases and J by 3 bases; unmatched bases: 6.